The 26 T cell receptor beta chains below all came from one sample that was sequenced in a study of blood T cells in healthy people across ages. Alongside a J-beta primer mix, a sample-barcoded 5' primer served in a second PCR lasting roughly 6 to 12 cycles. TCRdb recomputed calls from the 5' RACE reads with MiXCR, one row per CDR3 protein. The sample has under 950,000 distinct CDR3 sequences; 22% are singletons. The sequenced sample consisted of blood. These receptors were obtained from a man in his sixties or seventies in good health.

A note on this clonotype: One end of the junction does not line up with germline, which may come from a read error. The J gene is TRBJ2-6, the V gene TRBV12-3 or TRBV12-4; 7 bases fit TRBD1. The CDR3 spans 16 residues. The CDR3 is CASRDTGASGANALTF. CDR3 DNA sequence: TGTGCCAGCAGAGATACAGGGGCCTCTGGGGCCAACGCCCTGACTTTC.

This clonotype has more than one count but fewer than ten. The chain has TRBV7-3 and TRBJ2-7; 8 positions agree with TRBD1. The J segment lost 3 bases and the V segment lost 5 bases, leaving 15 bases of the junction unmatched. CDR3 size: 17 residues. Looked up from germline, CDR1 is SGHTA and CDR2 is FQGTGA. The CDR3 sequence is CASSPRAGGKRSYEQYV. For the CDR3, the DNA is TGTGCCAGCAGCCCCCGGGCAGGGGGCAAACGAAGCTACGAGCAGTACGTC.

The V gene is TRBV19, the J gene TRBJ2-1; tentatively, D is TRBD1 (6 bases). CDR3 length: 14 amino acids. V lost 8 bases and J lost 0, with 11 bases in between. The V gene's germline CDR1 is LNHDA and CDR2 SQIVND (reference sequence). In DNA form, the CDR3 reads TGTGCCAGTGACGACAGGAGCTCCTACAATGAGCAGTTCTTC. Translated, it gives CASDDRSSYNEQFF.

This clonotype was recorded a few times. The J gene is TRBJ2-7, the V gene TRBV28; weak D call: TRBD2 (5 bases). The CDR3 spans 13 residues. V dropped 5 bases and J dropped 6 bases, with 14 bases sitting between them. Germline lookup yields CDR1 MDHEN and CDR2 SYDVKM. The CDR3 spells CASSILEGPEQYF. The CDR3 DNA reads as TGTGCCAGCAGTATTCTCGAGGGCCCCGAGCAGTACTTC.

The rearrangement uses TRBV28 and TRBJ2-3, with TRBD2 matching over 11 bases. This CDR3 region has 16 residues. The V segment lost 5 bases and the J segment 2 bases; nucleotides outside the gene matches: 6. From germline, CDR1 is MDHEN and CDR2 SYDVKM. The chain's CDR3 is CASSLRLAGHTDTQYF. CDR3 nucleotide sequence: TGTGCCAGCAGTCTAAGACTAGCGGGGCACACAGATACGCAGTATTTT.

A few counts support this clonotype. The chain links TRBV28 to TRBJ2-5, with 9 bases fitting TRBD2. Trimming removed 8 bases from V and 2 bases from J; junction bases left unmatched: 3. Germline V lookup: CDR1 MDHEN, CDR2 SYDVKM. The length of the CDR3 is 13 residues. CDR3 in DNA: TGTGCCAGCGGGGCGGGGGGGCAAGAGACCCAGTACTTC. This codes for CASGAGGQETQYF.

Notes on this clonotype: Relative to the germline gene, one junction end is altered; a read error may explain this. V usage is TRBV20-1 and J usage is TRBJ1-2, with D perhaps matching TRBD1 (6 bases). The CDR3 length is 13 residues. CDR1 DFQATT and CDR2 SNEGSKA come from the germline V gene (reference sequence). Here the CDR3 reads CSAKDSPDYRYTF. The DNA for the CDR3 is TGCAGTGCTAAGGACAGTCCCGACTATCGCTACACCTTC.

The V call is TRBV7-9, the J call TRBJ1-1; unclear D gene. V dropped 1 base and J dropped 4 bases, with 13 bases sitting between them. This CDR3 comprises 15 residues. CDR1 SEHNR and CDR2 FQNEAQ come from the germline V gene (reference sequence). As DNA, the CDR3 is TGTGCCAGCAGCTTAGGGCTCCGGGCGGGCACTGAAGCTTTCTTT. This sequence encodes CASSLGLRAGTEAFF.

The genes are TRBV7-9 and TRBJ1-1; perhaps TRBD1 as D (6 bases). The germline V gene has CDR1 SEHNR and CDR2 FQNEAQ (reference sequence). The length of the CDR3 is 15 residues. V lost 5 bases to trimming and J lost 6 bases, with 19 bases between them. The CDR3 nucleotides read TGTGCCAGCAGCGGCACCGGGGGCGTGAGGTCTGAAGCTTTCTTT. Translation: CASSGTGGVRSEAFF.

The CDR3 reads CASSPSGTYGYTF. In DNA, the CDR3 is TGTGCCAGCAGCCCCTCCGGGACATATGGCTACACCTTC. The chain links TRBV7-9 to TRBJ1-2; TRBD1 might be the D (6 bases). Germline V gene lookup returns CDR1 SEHNR and CDR2 FQNEAQ (reference sequence). The length of the CDR3 is 13 residues. Trimming pared 5 bases from V and 5 bases from J, leaving 12 bases between. Filled out from reference TRBV7-9 and TRBJ1-2, the complete variable domain reads DTGVSQNPRHKITKRGQNVTFRCDPISEHNRLYWYRQTLGQGPEFLTYFQNEAQLEKSRLLSDRFSAERPKGSFSTLEIQRTEQGDSAMYLCASSPSGTYGYTFGSGTRLTVV.

This clonotype was detected a few times. This sequence joins TRBV9 and TRBJ1-5; 7 bases are shared with TRBD1. CDR3 length equals 16 residues. Trimming removed 4 bases from V and 2 bases from J; junction bases left unmatched: 9. CDR1 and CDR2 from the germline V gene are SGDLS and YYNGEE. DNA for the CDR3: TGTGCCAGCAGCCCAGAAGGAGGGGGCGGCAATCAGCCCCAGCATTTT. Its protein product is CASSPEGGGGNQPQHF.

This clonotype showed up many times. The rearrangement links TRBV6-5 to TRBJ2-3; D possibly matches TRBD1 or TRBD2 (6 bases each). The CDR3 runs 15 residues. Trimming removed 6 bases from V and 0 bases from J, with 13 bases in between. The V gene's germline CDR1 is MNHEY and CDR2 SVGAGI. The CDR3 DNA reads TGTGCCAGCAGGCGGACCGGGGGCAGCACAGATACGCAGTATTTT. Its protein is CASRRTGGSTDTQYF.

Only a few counts were recorded for this clonotype. The chain has TRBV29-1 and TRBJ2-2; D unclear. V was cut by 4 bases and J by 1 base, with 7 bases left in between. Per the germline V gene, CDR1 is SQVTM and CDR2 is ANQGSEA. This CDR3 is 13 amino acids long. CDR3 bases: TGCAGCGTTGGTCTGATGAACACCGGGGAGCTGTTTTTT. Its translation: CSVGLMNTGELFF.

This chain links TRBV20-1 with TRBJ2-3; either TRBD1 or TRBD2 may fit D (5 bases each). Germline V gives CDR1 DFQATT, CDR2 SNEGSKA (reference sequence). CDR3 size: 13 residues. V was shortened by 6 bases and J by 4 bases, with 14 bases between the two germline ends. The CDR3 is CSAEGWGADTQYF. CDR3 sequence (DNA): TGCAGTGCCGAGGGGTGGGGAGCAGATACGCAGTATTTT.

This chain uses TRBV5-1 with TRBJ2-1; 14 bases align to TRBD2. J was trimmed by 1 base and V by 1 base; bases with no gene match: 10. Germline V gives CDR1 SGHRS, CDR2 YFSETQ. The CDR3 is 20 residues long. In DNA form, the CDR3 reads TGCGCCAGCAGCTTGATCTCCGGGACTAGCGGGGGCAGGTCCTACAATGAGCAGTTCTTC. Translation: CASSLISGTSGGRSYNEQFF.

This clonotype appeared many times. The chain links TRBV9 to TRBJ2-5; 7 bases agree with TRBD2. J was trimmed by 4 bases and V by 0 bases; bases with no gene match: 3. This CDR3 has 14 amino acids. In germline, CDR1 is SGDLS, CDR2 YYNGEE. Written as DNA, the CDR3 is TGTGCCAGCAGCGTAGGACTAGCCGCAGAGACCCAGTACTTC. Amino acid sequence: CASSVGLAAETQYF.

The chain recombines TRBV27 with TRBJ1-1, with D unclear. The CDR3 contains 13 residues. The V and J ends lost 2 bases and 6 bases respectively, with 10 bases between them. CDR1 and CDR2 from the germline V gene are MNHEY and SMNVEV (reference sequence). CDR3 loop: CASSLVGYSEAFF. In nucleotides, the CDR3 is TGTGCCAGCAGTTTAGTGGGTTACTCTGAAGCTTTCTTT.

This clonotype was counted a few times. The rearrangement uses TRBV10-3 and TRBJ2-3; perhaps TRBD1 as D (5 bases). V lost 6 bases, J lost 5 bases, and 12 bases lay in between. The germline CDR1 and CDR2 sequences are ENHRY and SYGVKD. The CDR3 extends over 13 amino acids. In DNA, the CDR3 is TGTGCCATCAGATCAAGGGGCGGAGATACGCAGTATTTT. Its protein product is CAIRSRGGDTQYF.

This clonotype came up a few times. The CDR3 protein is CASSLAADRYNEQFF. The DNA for the CDR3 is TGTGCCAGCAGCTTAGCCGCGGACAGATACAATGAGCAGTTCTTC. This rearrangement joins TRBV7-2 to TRBJ2-1, with TRBD1 as a possible D gene (6 bases). Trimming stripped 0 bases from V and 4 bases from J, with 10 bases between. The length of the CDR3 is 15 residues. Germline assignment: CDR1 SGHTA and CDR2 FQGNSA.

This clonotype was observed a few times. V and J are TRBV24-1 and TRBJ1-2; D is unclear. Germline assignment: CDR1 KGHDR and CDR2 SFDVKD. The CDR3 sequence is 13 residues long. The ends were cut back, 5 bases at V and 4 bases at J, with 10 bases in the middle. CDR3 in amino acids: CATSARGSYGYTF. The DNA of the CDR3 is TGTGCCACCAGTGCTCGAGGCAGCTATGGCTACACCTTC.

V gene TRBV7-2 combines with J gene TRBJ2-1, with D perhaps TRBD1 (7 bases). The CDR3 has 16 residues. Between the trimmed V and J ends, which lost 5 bases and 2 bases, there was a span of 16 bases. Germline V gives CDR1 SGHTA, CDR2 FQGNSA. For the CDR3, the DNA is TGTGCCAGCAGCACCCAGACTAGGGGGCCCTACAATGAGCAGTTCTTC. It yields the protein CASSTQTRGPYNEQFF.

The chain uses TRBV4-2 and TRBJ2-1; D possibly corresponds to TRBD2 (6 bases). Germline V CDR1 and CDR2: LGHNA, YNFKEQ. This CDR3 contains 16 residues. Between the trimmed V and J ends, which lost 1 base and 0 bases, there was a span of 10 bases. The CDR3, as DNA: TGTGCCAGCAGCCAAGCGGGGGAATTCTCCTACAATGAGCAGTTCTTC. Translation gives CASSQAGEFSYNEQFF.

Only a few counts were recorded for this clonotype. The V call is TRBV5-4, the J call TRBJ1-2, with 7 bases aligning to TRBD1. With V trimmed by 6 bases and J by 4 bases, 9 bases remained unmatched. Germline-derived CDR1 and CDR2 are SGHNT and YYREEE (reference sequence). CDR3 size: 14 residues. Here the CDR3 reads CASTRQGEGYGYTF. CDR3 in DNA: TGTGCCAGCACCCGACAGGGTGAGGGCTATGGCTACACCTTC.

V is TRBV28 and J is TRBJ1-3, with unresolved D. Trimming cost V 4 bases and J 2 bases, with 9 bases left between them. This CDR3 has 14 residues. Germline CDR1 and CDR2: MDHEN and SYDVKM. The CDR3 reads CASSSPPTGNTIYF. The CDR3 DNA reads TGTGCCAGCAGTTCTCCTCCAACTGGAAACACCATATATTTT.

Only a few counts were recorded for this clonotype. The chain combines TRBV5-1 with TRBJ2-2; a possible D gene is TRBD1 (5 bases). This CDR3 is built from 13 residues. V lost 2 bases and J 3 bases, leaving 5 bases between the germline ends. Per the germline V gene, CDR1 is SGHRS and CDR2 is YFSETQ. DNA of the CDR3: TGCGCCAGCAGCTTCAGGGACACCGGGGAGCTGTTTTTT. Residues: CASSFRDTGELFF.

This rearrangement joins TRBV10-1 to TRBJ1-2; D uncertain. Germline CDR1 reads WNHNN; CDR2 reads SYGVQD (reference sequence). V was cut by 4 bases and J by 5 bases, with 5 bases left in between. The CDR3 loop spans 11 amino acids. The CDR3 coding sequence is TGCGCCAGCAGTGGACCTTATGGCTACACCTTC. This encodes CASSGPYGYTF.